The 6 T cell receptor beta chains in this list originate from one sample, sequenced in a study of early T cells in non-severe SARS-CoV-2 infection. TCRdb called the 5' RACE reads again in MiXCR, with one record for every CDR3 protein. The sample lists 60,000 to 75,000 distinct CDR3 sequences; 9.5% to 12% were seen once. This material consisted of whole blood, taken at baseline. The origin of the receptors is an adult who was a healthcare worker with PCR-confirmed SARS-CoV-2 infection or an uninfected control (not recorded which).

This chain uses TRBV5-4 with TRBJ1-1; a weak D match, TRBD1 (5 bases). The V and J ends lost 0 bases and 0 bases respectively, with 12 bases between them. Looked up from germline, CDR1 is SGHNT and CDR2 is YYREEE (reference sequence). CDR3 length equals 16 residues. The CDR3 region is CASSLAAGSMNTEAFF. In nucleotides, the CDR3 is TGTGCCAGCAGCTTGGCGGCAGGGTCCATGAACACTGAAGCTTTCTTT.

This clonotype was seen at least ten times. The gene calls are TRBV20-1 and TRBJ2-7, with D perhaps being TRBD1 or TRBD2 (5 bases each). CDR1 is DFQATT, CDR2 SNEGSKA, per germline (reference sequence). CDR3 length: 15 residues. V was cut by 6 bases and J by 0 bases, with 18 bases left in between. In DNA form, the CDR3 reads TGCAGTGCGACGAAGGGGACGGCGAGCTCCTACGAGCAGTACTTC. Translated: CSATKGTASSYEQYF.

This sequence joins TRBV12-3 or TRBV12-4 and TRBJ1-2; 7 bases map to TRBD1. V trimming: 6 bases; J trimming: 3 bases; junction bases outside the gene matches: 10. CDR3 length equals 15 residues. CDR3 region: CASSPRGDSYYGYTF. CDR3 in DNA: TGTGCCAGCAGCCCAAGAGGGGACAGCTACTATGGCTACACCTTC.

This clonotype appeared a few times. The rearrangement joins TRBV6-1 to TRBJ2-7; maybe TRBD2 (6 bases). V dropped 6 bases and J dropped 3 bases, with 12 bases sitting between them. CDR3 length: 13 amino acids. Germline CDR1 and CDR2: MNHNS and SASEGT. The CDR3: CASSWTGDYEQYF. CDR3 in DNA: TGTGCCAGCAGCTGGACGGGAGACTACGAGCAGTACTTC.

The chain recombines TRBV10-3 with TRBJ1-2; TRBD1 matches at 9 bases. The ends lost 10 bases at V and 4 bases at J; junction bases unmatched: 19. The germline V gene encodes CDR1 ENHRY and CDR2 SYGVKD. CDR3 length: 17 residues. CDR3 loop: CATRNGGTGSGSYGYTF. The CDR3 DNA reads TGTGCCACGCGGAACGGGGGGACAGGGAGTGGTTCCTATGGCTACACCTTC.

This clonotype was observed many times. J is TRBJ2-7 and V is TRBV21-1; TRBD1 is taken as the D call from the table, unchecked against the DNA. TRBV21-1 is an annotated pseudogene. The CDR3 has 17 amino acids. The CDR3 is CASSSLRPGQGSHEQYF. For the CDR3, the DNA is TGTGCCAGCAGCTCCCTACGGCCGGGACAGGGGAGCCACGAGCAGTACTTC.